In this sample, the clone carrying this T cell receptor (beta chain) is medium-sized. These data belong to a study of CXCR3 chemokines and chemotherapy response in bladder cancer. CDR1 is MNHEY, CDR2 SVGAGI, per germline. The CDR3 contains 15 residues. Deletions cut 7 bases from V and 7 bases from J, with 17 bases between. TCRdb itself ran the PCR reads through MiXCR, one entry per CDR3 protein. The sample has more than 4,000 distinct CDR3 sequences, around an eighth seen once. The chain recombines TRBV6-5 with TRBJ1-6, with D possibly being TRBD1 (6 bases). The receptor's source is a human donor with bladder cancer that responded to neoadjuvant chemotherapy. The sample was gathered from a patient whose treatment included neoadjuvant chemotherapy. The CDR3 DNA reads TGTGCCAGCACCGAGGGGGGGTTCAACAATTCACCCCTCCACTTT. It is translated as CASTEGGFNNSPLHF.